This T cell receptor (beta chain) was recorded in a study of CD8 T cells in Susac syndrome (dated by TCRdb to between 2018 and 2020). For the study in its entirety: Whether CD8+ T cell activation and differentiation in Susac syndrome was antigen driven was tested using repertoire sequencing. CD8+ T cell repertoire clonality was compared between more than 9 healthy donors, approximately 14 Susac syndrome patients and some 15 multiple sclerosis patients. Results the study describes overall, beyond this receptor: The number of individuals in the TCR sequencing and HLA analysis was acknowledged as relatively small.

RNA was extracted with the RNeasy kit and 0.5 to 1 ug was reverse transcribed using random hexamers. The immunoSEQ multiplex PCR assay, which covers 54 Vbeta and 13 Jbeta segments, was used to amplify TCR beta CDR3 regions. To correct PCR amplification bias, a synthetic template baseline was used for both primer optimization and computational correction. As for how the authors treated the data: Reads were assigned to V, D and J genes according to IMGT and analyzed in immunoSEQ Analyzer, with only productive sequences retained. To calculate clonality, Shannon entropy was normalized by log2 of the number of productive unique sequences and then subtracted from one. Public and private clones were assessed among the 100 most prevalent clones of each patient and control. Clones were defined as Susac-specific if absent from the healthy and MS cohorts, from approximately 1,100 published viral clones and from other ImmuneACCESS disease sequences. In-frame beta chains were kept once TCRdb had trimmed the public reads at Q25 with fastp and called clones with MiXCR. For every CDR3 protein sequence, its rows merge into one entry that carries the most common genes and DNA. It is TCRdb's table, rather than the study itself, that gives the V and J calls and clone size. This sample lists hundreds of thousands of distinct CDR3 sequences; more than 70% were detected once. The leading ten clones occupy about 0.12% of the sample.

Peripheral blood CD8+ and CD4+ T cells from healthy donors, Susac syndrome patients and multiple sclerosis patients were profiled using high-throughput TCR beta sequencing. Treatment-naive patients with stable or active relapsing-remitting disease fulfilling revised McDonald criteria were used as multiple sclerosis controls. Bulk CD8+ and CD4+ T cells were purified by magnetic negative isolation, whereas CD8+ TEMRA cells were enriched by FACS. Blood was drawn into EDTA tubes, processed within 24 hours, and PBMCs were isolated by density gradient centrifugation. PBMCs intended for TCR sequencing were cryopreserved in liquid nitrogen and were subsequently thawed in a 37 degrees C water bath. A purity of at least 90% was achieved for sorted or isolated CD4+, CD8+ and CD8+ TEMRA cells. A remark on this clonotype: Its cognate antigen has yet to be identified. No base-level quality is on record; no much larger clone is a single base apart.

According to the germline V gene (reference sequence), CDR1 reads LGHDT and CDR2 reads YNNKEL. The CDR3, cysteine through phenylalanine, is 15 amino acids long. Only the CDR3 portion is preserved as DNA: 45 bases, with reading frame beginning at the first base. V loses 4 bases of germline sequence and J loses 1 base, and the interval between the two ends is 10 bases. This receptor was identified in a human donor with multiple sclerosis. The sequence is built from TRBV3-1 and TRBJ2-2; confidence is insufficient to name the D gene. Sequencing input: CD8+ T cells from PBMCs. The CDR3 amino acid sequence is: CASSPLPVNTGELFF. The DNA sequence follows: TGTGCCAGCAGCCCCCTGCCGGTGAACACCGGGGAGCTGTTTTTT.